This T cell receptor (beta chain) appears in the sequencing data of a study of early T cells in non-severe SARS-CoV-2 infection listed by TCRdb under 2021. Describing the broader study: Because TCR sequencing relied on bulk RNA taken from unsorted whole blood, pairing of alpha and beta chains was not possible. What the authors observed across the whole study: VDJdb matching was skewed toward anti-spike CD8 responses, so virus-specific expansions were likely underestimated and private and CD4 specificities were missed.

The library was generated by 5' RACE. The sequencer listed for this sample is NextSeq 500. In the TCR library protocol, unique molecular identifiers were attached to individual cDNA molecules to correct for PCR bias and sequencing error. Both TCR alpha and beta chains were sequenced, and tight co-correlation was observed between alpha and beta sequence abundances in each sample. Under the source paper's analysis protocol: Decombinator V4 was used to annotate the V gene, J gene and CDR3 of the TCR sequences. Expanded TCRs were defined as changing significantly between any two time points under a Poisson model with p below 0.0001. TCR abundances were normalised to the total number of TCRs sequenced in each sample and reported as counts per million. TRAV1-2 paired with TRAJ12, TRAJ20 or TRAJ33 defined MAIT TCRs, while TRAV10 paired with TRAJ18 defined iNKT TCRs. VDJdb, accessed on 1 November 2021, was searched for TCRs annotated for CMV, EBV and SARS-CoV-2, and TCRs annotated for more than one antigen were excluded. TCRdb trimmed public reads at Q25 via fastp, called clones via MiXCR and kept in-frame beta chains. All rows with the same CDR3 protein become a single entry with the most common DNA and genes. The V and J calls shown here were made by TCRdb, not taken from the authors' results. Across this sample there are some 48,000 distinct CDR3 sequences, with roughly an eighth seen only once. The ten largest clones capture approximately 10% of the sample.

Of note for this clonotype: Its antigen has not been determined. No base qualities exist here, and no much larger clone lies one base off it.

Set within a cohort of healthcare workers in London, UK, this nested case-control study involved weekly PCR testing of nasopharyngeal swabs along with blood sampling. Healthcare workers were recruited during the week of the UK lockdown, between 23 and 31 March 2020, and followed weekly for up to roughly 15 weeks. The germline V gene gives CDR1 as MDHEN and CDR2 as SYDVKM. V is trimmed back by 7 bases and J by 5 bases, and the junction contains 7 bases that no gene match accounts for. From the cysteine through the phenylalanine, the CDR3 covers 13 amino acids. Left in the record is the CDR3 DNA by itself, 39 bases read in frame from the first base.

The origin of this receptor is an adult who was a healthcare worker with PCR-confirmed SARS-CoV-2 infection or an uninfected control (not recorded which). The specimen was whole blood. The V gene is TRBV28 and the J gene is TRBJ2-5; 7 bases in between match TRBD1. The CDR3: CASTIQGLETQYF. DNA sequence: TGTGCCAGCACAATACAGGGGCTGGAGACCCAGTACTTC.